The rows below give T cell receptor beta chains drawn from one sample of a study of radiation and T cells in renal cell carcinoma. Assay used: immunoSEQ multiplex PCR; TCRdb lists only in-frame clones, some missing. The data hold approximately 120,000 clones, with approximately 78% observed a single time. Sequenced material: blood, taken from a patient whose treatment included radiotherapy and nephrectomy. Receptor source: a woman aged 60-70 years with renal cell carcinoma. CDR3s include the opening cysteine and the closing phenylalanine or tryptophan. A D gene is named only where the DNA matches it firmly. Only some rows state a clone size, as once, few, many or a class for expanded clones.

v_gene	abundance	d_gene	j_gene	len	CDR3aa	CDR3nt
TRBV7-9	.	TRBD1	TRBJ1-4	17	CASRPGGRIISDEKLFF	TGTGCCAGCAGGCCAGGGGGGCGCATTATATCGGATGAAAAACTGTTTTTT
TRBV19	.	.	TRBJ2-5	13	CASSRVSRETQYF	TGTGCCAGTAGTAGGGTCAGTAGGGAGACCCAGTACTTC
TRBV4-3	.	.	TRBJ1-2	18	CASSQVRVLNQANYGYTF	TGCGCCAGCAGCCAAGTCAGGGTTTTAAATCAGGCTAACTATGGCTACACCTTC
TRBV15	.	.	TRBJ1-4	15	CATSRGIQGLEKLFF	TGTGCCACCAGCAGAGGTATCCAAGGATTAGAAAAACTGTTTTTT
TRBV19	.	.	TRBJ2-3	15	CASSATRGSTDTQYF	TGTGCCAGTAGCGCCACCCGGGGTAGTACAGATACGCAGTATTTT
TRBV28	.	.	TRBJ1-1	14	CASSLRAASTEAFF	TGTGCCAGCAGTCTCAGGGCGGCGAGCACTGAAGCTTTCTTT
TRBV5-1	.	TRBD1	TRBJ2-7	13	CASSPGQGNEQYF	TGCGCCAGCAGCCCGGGACAGGGCAACGAGCAGTACTTC
TRBV7-9	.	.	TRBJ1-2	15	CASSLVGGGSRGYTF	TGTGCCAGCAGCTTAGTGGGGGGAGGATCCAGAGGCTACACCTTC
TRBV4-2	.	.	TRBJ2-1	17	CASSQDRSGRRPGEQFF	TGTGCCAGCAGCCAAGATAGGAGCGGGCGTAGACCGGGTGAGCAGTTCTTC
TRBV6-5	.	.	TRBJ2-3	15	CASSLSGLQLDTQYF	TGTGCCAGCAGCCTTTCGGGACTGCAATTAGATACGCAGTATTTT
TRBV5-4	once	TRBD2	TRBJ2-7	13	CAIGERETYEQYF	TGTGCCATAGGGGAGCGGGAAACCTACGAGCAGTACTTC
TRBV9	.	TRBD2	TRBJ2-3	16	CASSVGASGYTDTQYF	TGTGCCAGCAGCGTAGGGGCTAGCGGGTACACAGATACGCAGTATTTT
TRBV18	.	.	TRBJ1-2	14	CASSPDEKTYGYTF	TGTGCCAGCTCACCGGACGAGAAAACCTATGGCTACACCTTC
TRBV10-3	few	TRBD2	TRBJ2-4	14	CAISDGGGGNIQYF	TGTGCCATCAGTGATGGCGGGGGTGGAAACATTCAGTACTTC
TRBV28	.	.	TRBJ1-2	14	CASPRGLSNYGYTF	TGTGCCAGCCCCAGGGGCCTCTCCAACTATGGCTACACCTTC
TRBV25-1	.	.	TRBJ2-7	10	CASSAAEQYF	TGTGCCAGCAGTGCCGCCGAGCAGTACTTC
TRBV27	.	TRBD1	TRBJ1-5	17	CASSLYGTGDSNQPQHF	TGTGCCAGCAGTTTATACGGGACAGGGGATAGCAATCAGCCCCAGCATTTT
TRBV9	few	.	TRBJ1-5	16	CASSPGRHFLHQPQHF	TGTGCCAGCAGCCCCGGGCGTCACTTCCTCCATCAGCCCCAGCATTTT
TRBV27	.	.	TRBJ2-7	14	CASSFTGPSGEQYF	TGTGCCAGCAGTTTTACAGGACCGTCGGGGGAGCAGTACTTC
TRBV7-2	.	TRBD1	TRBJ1-2	17	CASSTSRDRGSLYGYTF	TGTGCCAGCAGCACTTCCCGGGACAGGGGGTCTTTGTATGGCTACACCTTC
TRBV9	.	.	TRBJ2-2	15	CASSQGPIYTGELFF	TGTGCCAGCAGCCAAGGACCCATCTACACCGGGGAGCTGTTTTTT
TRBV7-9	.	.	TRBJ2-3	12	CASSQGLTPAYF	TGTGCCAGCAGCCAGGGGCTCACCCCGGCGTATTTT
TRBV1	.	.	TRBJ2-7	18	CTSSQVPPGPPGVYEQYF	TGCACCAGCAGCCAAGTTCCCCCGGGACCCCCAGGGGTCTACGAGCAGTACTTC
TRBV29-1	.	.	TRBJ2-6	16	CSAGERGNTGANVLTF	TGCAGCGCGGGGGAGAGGGGAAATACTGGGGCCAACGTCCTGACTTTC
TRBV6-6	.	.	TRBJ2-7	14	CASSWGLGSYEQYF	TGTGCCAGCAGTTGGGGGTTGGGTAGCTACGAGCAGTACTTC
TRBV5-5	.	.	TRBJ2-5	14	CASSLRGVGETQYF	TGTGCCAGCAGCTTGCGGGGAGTCGGCGAGACCCAGTACTTC
TRBV11-2	.	TRBD2	TRBJ2-3	18	CASSLEGLDYTSTDTQYF	TGTGCCAGCAGCTTAGAGGGACTAGACTATACTAGCACAGATACGCAGTATTTT
TRBV6-1	.	.	TRBJ2-3	15	CASSESGVDLLGQYF	TGTGCCAGCAGTGAATCCGGGGTGGACCTACTAGGGCAGTATTTT